This T cell receptor beta chain was profiled in a study of lymphopenia after photon versus proton radiotherapy. About this clone itself: Relative to the germline gene, one junction end is altered; a read error may explain this.

This CDR3 is 13 amino acids long. Looked up from germline, CDR1 is SEHNR and CDR2 is FQNEAQ (reference sequence). Assay: immunoSEQ multiplex PCR; the TCRdb copy retains only in-frame clones and omits some. The table includes approximately 150,000 clones, 80% to 90% detected once. Source: peripheral blood, taken from a patient treated with photon-based radiotherapy. This clonotype originated in a middle-aged man with gastric cancer. The genes are TRBV7-9 and TRBJ1-1, with 7 bases fitting TRBD1. The CDR3 loop is CASSQTGNTEALF. As DNA, the CDR3 is TGTGCCAGCAGCCAGACAGGGAACACTGAAGCTCTCTTT.